The rows below give T cell receptor beta chains drawn from one sample of a study of shared clonotypes between healthy human individuals. Measured with immunoSEQ multiplex PCR; TCRdb has only the in-frame clones, and not every one. The table records over 2,000,000 clones, 90% to 95% of them present only once. The sequenced sample consisted of naive CD8+ T cells from PBMCs. These receptors were obtained from a man between 18 and 29 years old in good health. Some clones in this sample may be carry-over from other donors' samples. Each CDR3 is given with its conserved first and last residue. The order of the fields is V gene, J gene, clone size, D gene, CDR3 protein, CDR3 DNA. The D gene is left open where the match is weak. Size is omitted from some rows. Given values are once, few, many or a class for expanded clones.

TRBV5-6,TRBJ2-5,-,-,CASSLRETQYF,TGTGCCAGCAGCCTTCGAGAGACCCAGTACTTC
TRBV29-1,TRBJ2-3,-,-,CSVEGEAGQPTDTQYF,TGCAGCGTTGAAGGTGAAGCGGGCCAACCGACAGATACGCAGTATTTT
TRBV5-6,TRBJ2-5,-,-,CASSLIREETQYF,TGTGCCAGCAGCCTCATCAGGGAAGAGACCCAGTACTTC
TRBV7-3,TRBJ2-7,once,-,CASSPSVGAGEQYF,TGTGCCAGCAGCCCCTCGGTAGGGGCGGGCGAGCAGTACTTC
TRBV6-1,TRBJ2-2,-,-,CASSEVAPNTGELFF,TGTGCCAGCAGTGAAGTGGCCCCGAACACCGGGGAGCTGTTTTTT
TRBV4-3,TRBJ1-3,-,-,CASSLHRTSGNTIYF,TGCGCCAGCAGCCTCCACCGAACATCTGGAAACACCATATATTTT
TRBV19,TRBJ2-7,-,-,CASSNKGYSYEQYF,TGTGCCAGTAGTAACAAAGGGTATTCCTACGAGCAGTACTTC
TRBV27,TRBJ2-1,-,TRBD2,CASSHLSPLAGGHEQFF,TGTGCCAGCAGTCATCTTAGTCCTCTAGCGGGAGGACATGAGCAGTTCTTC
TRBV27,TRBJ2-7,once,TRBD1,CASRDRASYEQYF,TGTGCCAGCAGGGACAGGGCGTCCTACGAGCAGTACTTC
TRBV5-4,TRBJ2-7,-,-,CASSLDRGLTYEQYF,TGTGCCAGCAGCTTGGACAGGGGACTTACGTACGAGCAGTACTTC
TRBV7-9,TRBJ1-2,-,-,CASSLTSVSYGYTF,TGTGCCAGCAGCTTAACTTCAGTTTCCTATGGCTACACCTTC
TRBV7-8,TRBJ2-7,-,-,CASSLGRPYEQYF,TGTGCCAGCAGCTTGGGTAGGCCCTACGAGCAGTACTTC
TRBV5-4,TRBJ1-1,-,TRBD1,CASSLSSGGTEAFF,TGTGCCAGCAGCTTGAGCTCAGGGGGTACTGAAGCTTTCTTT
TRBV15,TRBJ2-7,once,TRBD1,CATSTPTGASYEQYF,TGTGCCACCAGCACCCCGACAGGGGCCTCCTACGAGCAGTACTTC
TRBV5-1,TRBJ2-7,-,-,CASSLAGGRTYEQYF,TGCGCCAGCAGCTTGGCAGGGGGGAGGACCTACGAGCAGTACTTC
TRBV29-1,TRBJ2-3,-,TRBD2,CSVTGVAGTSRGTDTQYF,TGCAGCGTGACGGGGGTAGCGGGAACCTCAAGGGGCACAGATACGCAGTATTTT
TRBV14,TRBJ2-1,-,-,CASSQDFLLPGNEQFF,TGTGCCAGCAGCCAAGATTTTCTTTTACCGGGGAATGAGCAGTTCTTC
TRBV29-1,TRBJ2-7,-,TRBD2,CSVPDSGNSYEQYF,TGCAGCGTCCCGGATAGCGGGAATTCCTACGAGCAGTACTTC
TRBV19,TRBJ1-5,-,-,CASSIPTDHNQPQHF,TGTGCCAGTAGTATCCCGACGGACCACAATCAGCCCCAGCATTTT
TRBV5-6,TRBJ2-2,once,TRBD2,CASKTSGRATHTGELFF,TGTGCCAGCAAGACTAGCGGGAGAGCGACGCACACCGGGGAGCTGTTTTTT
TRBV10-3,TRBJ2-3,-,-,CAISVLVTDTQYF,TGTGCCATCAGTGTTCTGGTCACAGATACGCAGTATTTT
TRBV4-2,TRBJ2-7,-,TRBD2,CASSQDWTSGRDYEQYF,TGTGCCAGCAGCCAAGACTGGACTAGCGGGAGGGACTACGAGCAGTACTTC
TRBV29-1,TRBJ1-2,-,TRBD1,CSSQGANYGYTF,TGCAGCTCTCAGGGGGCTAACTATGGCTACACCTTC
TRBV7-2,TRBJ2-1,once,TRBD2,CASSPWLAGAVEQFF,TGTGCCAGCAGCCCCTGGTTAGCGGGAGCGGTTGAGCAGTTCTTC
TRBV9,TRBJ2-1,-,-,CASSVLTGRSYNEQFF,TGTGCCAGCAGCGTCCTTACAGGCCGCTCCTACAATGAGCAGTTCTTC
TRBV27,TRBJ2-1,-,-,CASSLFPSDSYNEQFF,TGTGCCAGCAGTTTATTCCCTAGCGACTCCTACAATGAGCAGTTCTTC
TRBV28,TRBJ2-7,-,-,CASAERSSYEQYF,TGTGCCAGCGCAGAAAGGAGCTCCTACGAGCAGTACTTC
TRBV11-2,TRBJ2-1,-,TRBD2,CASSLLSGRYNEQFF,TGTGCCAGCAGCTTGCTTAGCGGGAGGTACAATGAGCAGTTCTTC
TRBV9,TRBJ1-2,-,TRBD1,CASSVGVGQGMGYTF,TGTGCCAGCAGCGTAGGGGTGGGACAGGGGATGGGCTACACCTTC
TRBV29-1,TRBJ2-1,-,-,CSIAGIYFYNEQFF,TGCAGCATCGCAGGGATATACTTCTACAATGAGCAGTTCTTC
TRBV4-1,TRBJ1-1,-,-,CASSRDTSVGAFF,TGCGCCAGCAGCCGAGACACTAGCGTTGGGGCTTTCTTT
TRBV25-1,TRBJ1-5,-,-,CATLVAISNQPQHF,TGTGCCACCCTGGTAGCGATCAGCAATCAGCCCCAGCATTTT
TRBV28,TRBJ2-5,-,TRBD2,CASSLSIGGVGETQYF,TGTGCCAGCAGTTTGAGCATCGGGGGGGTCGGGGAGACCCAGTACTTC
TRBV7-9,TRBJ2-2,-,-,CASSLAETKTGELFF,TGTGCCAGCAGCTTAGCGGAGACGAAAACCGGGGAGCTGTTTTTT
TRBV7-9,TRBJ1-1,-,-,CASSLLPSEGSAFF,TGTGCCAGCAGCCTACTCCCCTCCGAGGGCTCAGCTTTCTTT
TRBV29-1,TRBJ2-2,-,-,CSGRGKRTGELFF,TGCAGCGGGAGGGGGAAGAGGACCGGGGAGCTGTTTTTT
TRBV5-1,TRBJ2-7,once,-,CASSLTRTSYEQYF,TGCGCCAGCAGCTTGACCAGGACCTCCTACGAGCAGTACTTC
TRBV2,TRBJ1-5,-,-,CASAGGERSNQPQHF,TGTGCCAGCGCGGGGGGGGAGAGGAGCAATCAGCCCCAGCATTTT
TRBV21-1,TRBJ1-1,few,-,CATPLQTGHTEAFF,TGTGCCACCCCTCTTCAGACCGGGCACACTGAAGCTTTCTTT
TRBV28,TRBJ2-6,-,-,CASTGANVLTF,TGTGCCAGCACCGGGGCCAACGTCCTGACTTTC
TRBV4-2,TRBJ2-5,-,-,CASSQDGKETQYF,TGTGCCAGCAGCCAAGACGGGAAAGAGACCCAGTACTTC
TRBV28,TRBJ2-1,-,-,CASSLADNEQFF,TGTGCCAGCAGTTTAGCGGACAATGAGCAGTTCTTC
TRBV6-4,TRBJ1-1,few,-,CASSDGGRAFF,TGTGCCAGCAGTGACGGGGGTCGGGCTTTCTTT
TRBV7-3,TRBJ2-7,-,-,CASSPREAAYEQYF,TGTGCCAGCAGCCCCAGAGAAGCCGCCTACGAGCAGTACTTC
TRBV27,TRBJ2-7,-,-,CASTSMGGGPTYEQYF,TGTGCCAGCACTTCCATGGGGGGCGGTCCAACCTACGAGCAGTACTTC